A single T cell receptor (beta chain) is shown here with its context. The antigen is undetermined. PCR involved 60 Vbeta and 13 Jbeta primers. Here immunoSEQ multiplex PCR was the method, and the copy in TCRdb shows in-frame clones only, minus some. The table lists 77,000 or so clones, roughly 82% of them singletons, with 18% in the top ten. The sample comes from a study of cytomegalovirus exposure and HLA in healthy donors. Study-level findings and limits: TCR beta chains numbering about 160 were designated cytomegalovirus-associated. Analysis was performed later, and it showed HLA-associated TCR beta chains to be more clonally expanded than equally common others. An assumption of roughly uniform sequencing depth across donors underlay the presence/absence analyses. Researchers reported in a later analysis that common viral pathogens appeared linked to several top clusters.

Losses at the gene ends were 0 bases for V and 0 bases for J; bases not matched to a gene: 9. The CDR3 sequence is 18 residues long. Germline loops: CDR1 LGHNA, CDR2 YNFKEQ. The receptor was derived from a man between 65 and 79 years old in good health and CMV-seropositive. The rearrangement links TRBV4-2 to TRBJ2-7; 9 nucleotides align to TRBD2. Sample: PBMCs. The CDR3 reads CASSQDQAASGVSYEQYF. CDR3 bases: TGTGCCAGCAGCCAAGATCAAGCTGCTAGCGGGGTCTCCTACGAGCAGTACTTC.